These 11 T cell receptor beta chains originate from one sample sequenced in a study of cytotoxic CD8 clonotypes in ibrutinib-treated CLL. Clones were sequenced by immunoSEQ multiplex PCR, and TCRdb holds only the in-frame ones, with some missing. The table includes roughly 150,000 clones, over 65% detected once. The sequences come from PBMCs, collected after 12 months of ibrutinib treatment. These receptors were collected from a human donor with chronic lymphocytic leukemia.

This clone came up a few times. The chain uses TRBV19 and TRBJ2-1; D possibly corresponds to TRBD1 (5 bases). Deletions cut 5 bases from V and 9 bases from J, with 14 bases between. The CDR3 totals 13 residues. CDR1 and CDR2 from the germline V gene are LNHDA and SQIVND (reference sequence). CDR3 in amino acids: CASSPQARGEQFF. The DNA of the CDR3 is TGTGCCAGTAGTCCCCAGGCAAGGGGTGAGCAGTTCTTC.

The chain links TRBV28 to TRBJ2-7; TRBD2 might be the D (6 bases). The V gene's germline CDR1 is MDHEN and CDR2 SYDVKM. The length of the CDR3 is 12 residues. Trimming stripped 10 bases from V and 3 bases from J, with 13 bases between. The CDR3 protein is CAIGLPNYEQYF. CDR3 nucleotide sequence: TGTGCCATTGGACTACCTAACTACGAGCAGTACTTC.

V usage is TRBV18 and J usage is TRBJ1-2; D perhaps matches TRBD1 (6 bases). Trimming took 3 bases from V and 2 from J, leaving 13 bases between them. Germline CDR1 KGHSH, CDR2 LQKENI. The CDR3 consists of 15 residues. CDR3 coding DNA: TGTGCCAGCTCACCGCTCACAGACAGGAACTATGGCTACACCTTC. This encodes CASSPLTDRNYGYTF.

This clone was found many times. This chain joins TRBV28 and TRBJ1-1; weak D call: TRBD1 (5 bases). The CDR3 is 13 residues long. V shed 8 bases and J shed 4 bases, with 14 bases lying between them. Germline V lookup: CDR1 MDHEN, CDR2 SYDVKM. The CDR3 reads CASSGSYSTEAFF. The CDR3 nucleotides are TGTGCCAGCTCAGGGTCCTACAGCACTGAAGCTTTCTTT.

In this sample, this clone turned up a few times. The chain couples TRBV11-2 to TRBJ1-6, with D possibly matching TRBD1 (6 bases). V was shortened by 4 bases and J by 4 bases, with 20 bases between the two germline ends. Germline CDR1 reads SGHAT; CDR2 reads FQNNGV. The CDR3 runs to 18 residues. CDR3 sequence: CASSSIRTDPSYNSPLHF. The CDR3 region has the DNA TGTGCCAGCAGCTCTATCCGGACAGATCCCAGTTATAATTCACCCCTCCACTTT.

The rearrangement uses TRBV28 and TRBJ2-1, with 7 positions matching TRBD2. The CDR3 spans 18 residues. The V gene's germline CDR1 is MDHEN and CDR2 SYDVKM. V lost 2 bases, J lost 4 bases, and 14 bases stayed unmatched. In DNA, the CDR3 is TGTGCCAGCAGTTTAGAGTATGCGGGGGTGGCGGAATACAATGAGCAGTTCTTC. It yields the protein CASSLEYAGVAEYNEQFF.

V is TRBV11-2 and J is TRBJ2-6; 7 bases are a match to TRBD2. Germline CDR1 SGHAT, CDR2 FQNNGV. CDR3 size: 14 residues. J was trimmed by 4 bases and V by 11 bases; bases with no gene match: 8. The CDR3 coding sequence is TGTGCCGTTCGACTAGCCCCCGGGGCCAACGTCCTGACTTTC. Translating it yields CAVRLAPGANVLTF.

The V call is TRBV5-4, the J call TRBJ2-6, with D possibly TRBD2 on 5 matching bases. V was shortened by 4 bases and J by 4 bases, with 9 bases between the two germline ends. The CDR3 consists of 14 residues. Germline V gives CDR1 SGHNT, CDR2 YYREEE (reference sequence). CDR3 DNA sequence: TGTGCCAGCAGCCGCCCGGGGGGGGCCAACGTCCTGACTTTC. This translates into CASSRPGGANVLTF.

CDR3 sequence: CASRAKGALSTDTQYF. The CDR3 DNA sequence: TGTGCCAGCAGAGCGAAGGGGGCTTTGAGCACAGATACGCAGTATTTT. The genes are TRBV11-2 and TRBJ2-3, with 7 bases lining up with TRBD1. This CDR3 region has 16 residues. Losses at the gene ends were 6 bases for V and 0 bases for J; bases not matched to a gene: 9. Germline V CDR1 and CDR2: SGHAT, FQNNGV.

The chain carries TRBV5-6 and TRBJ1-1, with no clear D. Trimming pared 4 bases from V and 8 bases from J, leaving 9 bases between. The germline gives CDR1 SGHDT, CDR2 YYEEEE. The CDR3 totals 11 residues. The CDR3 nucleotides are TGTGCCAGCAGCAGAGAACGAGAAGCTTTCTTT. The encoded protein is CASSREREAFF.

The V gene is TRBV18, the J gene TRBJ1-1; a weak D match, TRBD1 (6 bases). The V gene lost 5 bases and the J gene lost 1 base, with 11 bases spanning the gap. CDR1 KGHSH and CDR2 LQKENI come from the germline V gene. The CDR3 is 14 amino acids. CDR3 amino acids: CASSISRGNTEAFF. The CDR3 DNA sequence: TGTGCCAGCTCAATTAGCAGGGGGAACACTGAAGCTTTCTTT.